Listed here are 9 T cell receptor beta chains from one sample, sequenced in a study of shared clonotypes between healthy human individuals. CD45RO-negative, CCR7-positively selected cells formed the naive CD8 fraction, excluding terminally differentiated effector memory CD45RA+ cells. Some clones are missing from TCRdb's copy, which holds only in-frame ones; the method was immunoSEQ multiplex PCR. The sample gives roughly 2 million clones, about 95% of which show up once; 1.1% is in the top ten. Sequenced sample: naive CD8+ T cells sorted from blood. Source of these receptors: a man aged 18-30 years in good health.

A word on this clone: This same CDR3 is encoded by further DNA sequences in the sample. The V and J genes are TRBV9 and TRBJ2-7; TRBD1 matches at 8 bases. The CDR3 has 13 residues. CDR1 SGDLS and CDR2 YYNGEE come from the germline V gene. J lost 9 bases, V lost 4 bases, and 9 bases had no gene match. In nucleotides, the CDR3 is TGTGCCAGCAGCCCCGGACAGGGTGTCGCGCAGTACTTC. Its translation: CASSPGQGVAQYF.

In the case of this clone: Different DNA sequences within this sample yield the same CDR3. J is TRBJ2-7 and V is TRBV5-6; 9 nucleotides match TRBD1. V lost 3 bases and J lost 3; bases outside the gene matches: 1. Germline V CDR1 and CDR2: SGHDT, YYEEEE. CDR3 size: 13 residues. CDR3: CASSWGQGYEQYF. The CDR3, as DNA: TGTGCCAGCAGCTGGGGACAGGGCTACGAGCAGTACTTC.

Here the CDR3 reads CASSEYALYGYTF. The CDR3 nucleotides read TGTGCCAGCAGTGAATATGCATTATATGGCTACACCTTC. The chain carries TRBV25-1 and TRBJ1-2; D unresolved. V was pared by 0 bases and J by 5 bases, with 7 bases between. The CDR3 covers 13 residues. Germline CDR1 reads MGHDK; CDR2 reads SYGVNS.

The chain carries TRBV7-2 and TRBJ2-1, with TRBD2 matching over 8 bases. The CDR3 loop spans 17 amino acids. V lost 1 base to trimming and J lost 7 bases; unmatched junction nucleotides: 12. Looked up from germline, CDR1 is SGHTA and CDR2 is FQGNSA. The CDR3 spells CASSLGGPAGEQNEQFF. The CDR3 DNA is TGTGCCAGCAGCTTAGGAGGCCCAGCGGGAGAGCAAAATGAGCAGTTCTTC.

Concerning this clone: Other DNA variants within this sample encode the same CDR3. This sequence joins TRBV7-2 and TRBJ2-7; D remains unclear. The CDR3 covers 13 residues. The V and J ends lost 1 base and 0 bases respectively, with 4 bases between them. CDR1 is SGHTA, CDR2 FQGNSA, per germline. The CDR3 loop is CASSLVPSYEQYF. The CDR3 bases are TGTGCCAGCAGCTTAGTTCCCTCCTACGAGCAGTACTTC.

This rearrangement joins TRBV11-2 to TRBJ2-7, with D tentatively TRBD1 (6 bases). Between the trimmed V and J ends, which lost 5 bases and 4 bases, there was a span of 18 bases. This CDR3 spans 15 amino acids. Per germline, CDR1 SGHAT and CDR2 FQNNGV. CDR3 sequence reads: CASSQSPGQPYEQYF. The CDR3 region has the DNA TGTGCCAGCAGCCAATCACCGGGACAACCATACGAGCAGTACTTC.

The chain joins TRBV27 to TRBJ2-7; a weak D match, TRBD2 (5 bases). The germline V gene encodes CDR1 MNHEY and CDR2 SMNVEV (reference sequence). V dropped 0 bases and J dropped 7 bases, with 16 bases sitting between them. CDR3 size: 15 residues. CDR3 region: CASSLSARTPGEQYF. CDR3 DNA sequence: TGTGCCAGCAGTTTATCGGCGCGGACTCCGGGAGAGCAGTACTTC.

The V gene is TRBV7-6, the J gene TRBJ2-7; D unresolved. CDR1 and CDR2 (germline): SGHVS, FNYEAQ. This CDR3 has 14 residues. Trimming removed 4 bases from V and 0 bases from J, with 10 bases in between. The chain's CDR3 is CASSSLGYSYEQYF. The DNA of the CDR3 is TGTGCCAGCAGCTCCCTCGGTTACTCCTACGAGCAGTACTTC.

The chain links TRBV11-3 to TRBJ1-5; D possibly corresponds to TRBD1 (6 bases). Germline V gene data show CDR1 as SGHNT and CDR2 as YENEEA. Trimming removed 2 bases at V and 6 bases at J, with 20 bases between. The CDR3 is made up of 17 amino acids. The CDR3 bases are TGTGCCAGCAGCTTACCCTTGGAACCGGGGGCCGGTCAGCCCCAGCATTTT. Translating it yields CASSLPLEPGAGQPQHF.